A selection of T cell receptor beta chains follows, all from one sample in a study of blood T cell repertoires in COVID-19. Sequencing was performed with immunoSEQ multiplex PCR; in TCRdb, only in-frame clones are kept and a portion is missing. The data hold about 220,000 clones, with 84% observed a single time. The specimen was peripheral blood. These receptors were taken from a man aged 30 to 45 with active or convalescent COVID-19. The CDR3 runs from the conserved cysteine through the conserved F or W. The order of the fields is D gene, J gene, clone size, V gene, CDR3 protein, CDR3 DNA. The D gene is left open where the match is weak. Clone sizes are given selectively: once, few, many, or a class where the clone is expanded.

. TRBJ2-7 . TRBV28 CASSLFRGGRYEQYF TGTGCCAGCAGTTTATTCCGAGGGGGTCGCTACGAGCAGTACTTC
. TRBJ2-2 . TRBV28 CASSLVRTGELFF TGTGCCAGCAGTTTGGTCAGAACCGGGGAGCTGTTTTTT
TRBD2 TRBJ2-3 once TRBV19 CASKTLAGDTDTQYF TGTGCCAGTAAAACACTAGCGGGAGACACAGATACGCAGTATTTT
. TRBJ2-2 . TRBV5-1 CASSFMPGMVDGTGELFF TGCGCCAGCAGCTTCATGCCAGGGATGGTTGACGGAACCGGGGAGCTGTTTTTT
TRBD1 TRBJ1-5 . TRBV27 CASSSRTGGYSNQPQHF TGTGCCAGCAGTTCCAGGACAGGGGGCTATAGCAATCAGCCCCAGCATTTT
TRBD1 TRBJ2-7 . TRBV12-5 CASGRTGGTTLLTDSYSYEQYF TGTGCTAGTGGGAGGACAGGGGGCACAACTTTACTCACCGACTCTTACTCCTACGAGCAGTACTTC
TRBD2 TRBJ2-2 . TRBV6-6 CASSYERGGVVGELFF TGTGCCAGCAGTTACGAGCGGGGGGGAGTGGTCGGGGAGCTGTTTTTT
. TRBJ1-1 . TRBV27 CASPKKRWFTEAFF TGTGCCAGCCCTAAAAAGAGATGGTTCACTGAAGCTTTCTTT
TRBD1 TRBJ1-5 . TRBV27 CASSMLRGSNQPQHF TGTGCCAGCAGTATGCTCAGGGGGAGCAATCAGCCCCAGCATTTT
. TRBJ2-2 . TRBV9 CASSPSGTLNTGELFF TGTGCCAGCAGCCCCTCCGGGACTTTGAACACCGGGGAGCTGTTTTTT
. TRBJ2-7 few TRBV16 CASSQSPGDMSAQYF TGTGCCAGCAGCCAATCCCCAGGGGATATGAGTGCGCAGTACTTC
. TRBJ2-2 once TRBV11-1 CASSPARVNTGELFF TGTGCCAGCAGCCCCGCCAGGGTGAACACCGGGGAGCTGTTTTTT
TRBD2 TRBJ2-1 . TRBV6-5 CASSYNLREWDEQFF TGTGCCAGCAGTTACAACTTGCGGGAGTGGGATGAGCAGTTCTTC
. TRBJ2-3 once TRBV6-5 CASSTSTSGKDTQYF .
. TRBJ1-2 . TRBV6-5 CASSYSGAGDNYGYTF TGTGCCAGCAGTTACTCGGGGGCAGGGGATAACTATGGCTACACCTTC
TRBD1 TRBJ1-1 . TRBV30 CAWGPGTGELNTEAFF TGTGCCTGGGGACCCGGGACAGGGGAGCTAAACACTGAAGCTTTCTTT
. TRBJ1-2 once TRBV7-9 CASSPGIYGYTF TGTGCCAGCAGCCCAGGAATCTATGGCTACACCTTC
. TRBJ1-1 . TRBV12-3/TRBV12-4 CASSFGQNTEAFF TGTGCCAGCAGTTTCGGACAGAACACTGAAGCTTTCTTT
TRBD1 TRBJ1-4 . TRBV14 CASSQDIHRGDEKLFF TGTGCCAGCAGCCAAGATATCCACAGGGGGGATGAAAAACTGTTTTTT
. TRBJ2-1 . TRBV4-1 CASSLSGTVYNEQFF TGCGCCAGCAGCCTCTCCGGGACTGTCTACAATGAGCAGTTCTTC
TRBD1 TRBJ2-1 many TRBV5-5 CASSPPRQGSDEQFF TGTGCCAGCAGCCCTCCGAGACAGGGGTCCGATGAGCAGTTCTTC
TRBD2 TRBJ2-7 . TRBV19 CASSIGLAQDEQYF TGTGCCAGTAGTATAGGACTAGCTCAGGACGAGCAGTACTTC